This T cell receptor (beta chain) was observed in a study of blood T cell repertoires in COVID-19. Background on the study: Sites in the United States, Italy and Spain provided acute and convalescent COVID-19 samples.

Authors' analysis steps: Amplification from reference gene primers served as the basis for estimated nucleated cell counts. This table comes from immunoSEQ multiplex PCR, and its TCRdb copy is limited to in-frame clones, with some not included. V, J and clone size reflect that table, while D and trimming were determined from the DNA. The sample yields approximately 110,000 clones, roughly two thirds seen once. V lost 6 bases, J lost 2 bases, and 19 bases lay in between. The germline gives CDR1 SQVTM, CDR2 ANQGSEA. CDR3 length equals 16 residues. This clone is a singleton in its sample. The receptor's source is a man older than 75 with acute or convalescent COVID-19. Sequencing input: peripheral blood. The chain is built from TRBV29-1 and TRBJ2-2, with D possibly being TRBD1 (6 bases). The CDR3 reads CSVINSGTPNTGELFF. The CDR3 nucleotides read TGCAGCGTCATAAATTCCGGGACACCCAACACCGGGGAGCTGTTTTTT.